Described below is a single T cell receptor beta chain sequence and its context. This record belongs to a study of CD8 T cells in Susac syndrome. In germline, CDR1 is SGDLS, CDR2 YYNGEE. Trimming shortened V by 1 base and J by 8 bases, and 9 bases separated the two germline ends. The CDR3 has 12 amino acids. RNA in amounts of roughly 0.5 to 1 ug was reverse transcribed with random hexamers. TCRdb reanalysed the immunoSEQ multiplex PCR reads using MiXCR and keeps one entry per CDR3 protein. Here the sample spans roughly 150,000 distinct CDR3 sequences, 90% to 95% being singletons. The V gene is TRBV9, the J gene TRBJ1-2; no reliable D call. The source material was CD4+ T cells from PBMCs. The TCR originated in a human donor in good health. The CDR3 reads CASSVMGGGYTF. The CDR3 nucleotides read TGTGCCAGCAGCGTAATGGGAGGAGGCTACACCTTC.